These T cell receptor beta chains were read from a single sample in a study of shared clonotypes between healthy human individuals. Assay: immunoSEQ multiplex PCR; the TCRdb copy retains only in-frame clones and omits some. Of 490,000 or so clones in the sample, 65% to 80% were seen once. Sequences were obtained from PBMCs. Receptors were obtained from a woman aged 40 to 49 in good health. Some clones in this sample may be carry-over from other donors' samples. Each CDR3 is given with its conserved first and last residue. The D gene is left open where the match is weak. Not all rows give a size; the values are once, few, many and, for expanded clones, a class.

J | size | D | V | DNA | CDR3
TRBJ1-1 | - | - | TRBV9 | TGTGCCAGCAGTGCCCAGGGCATGAACACTGAAGCTTTCTTT | CASSAQGMNTEAFF
TRBJ2-3 | - | - | TRBV15 | TGTGCCACCAGCAGGTTCGCGGGTTTTAACGCAGATACGCAGTATTTT | CATSRFAGFNADTQYF
TRBJ2-7 | - | - | TRBV11-2 | TGTGCCAGCAGAGTTCGTCGGGACTCCTACGAGCAGTACTTC | CASRVRRDSYEQYF
TRBJ1-2 | - | TRBD1 | TRBV15 | TGTGCCACCAGCAGAGAGACAGGGAGATACTATGGCTACACCTTC | CATSRETGRYYGYTF
TRBJ1-3 | - | - | TRBV27 | TGTGCCAGCAGTCCCAGGCACTCTGGAAACACCATATATTTT | CASSPRHSGNTIYF
TRBJ2-5 | once | - | TRBV19 | TGTGCCAGTAGTGAGGGGGGGCGAACCCAAGAGACCCAGTACTTC | CASSEGGRTQETQYF
TRBJ1-2 | - | - | TRBV7-9 | TGTGCCAGCAGTTCCAGGGAGTCTAACTATGGCTACACCTTC | CASSSRESNYGYTF
TRBJ2-1 | few | - | TRBV6-1 | TGTGCCAGCACCTGGAGGGGGGTGTCCTACAATGAGCAGTTCTTC | CASTWRGVSYNEQFF
TRBJ1-5 | few | - | TRBV19 | TGTGCCAGTACCACTCTTAGCAATCAGCCCCAGCATTTT | CASTTLSNQPQHF
TRBJ1-1 | - | TRBD1 | TRBV7-9 | TGTGCCAGCAGCTTAGAGCAGGGGGGCACTGAAGCTTTCTTT | CASSLEQGGTEAFF
TRBJ1-1 | - | TRBD1 | TRBV27 | TGTGCCAGCAGTGTAAACAGGGGAAACACTGAAGCTTTCTTT | CASSVNRGNTEAFF
TRBJ2-6 | few | - | TRBV28 | TGTGCCAGCAGTTTTTACAGGGGGGGCGGGGCCAACGTCCTGACTTTC | CASSFYRGGGANVLTF
TRBJ1-2 | - | - | TRBV7-8 | TGTGCCAGCAGCCCCTCGGCAGGGTACACCTTC | CASSPSAGYTF
TRBJ1-1 | - | - | TRBV9 | TGTGCCAGCAGCTTAGCAGCAACCCAGAACACTGAAGCTTTCTTT | CASSLAATQNTEAFF
TRBJ2-2 | - | TRBD1 | TRBV19 | TGTGCCAGTAGTATGGGACAGGACAACACCGGGGAGCTGTTTTTT | CASSMGQDNTGELFF
TRBJ2-5 | - | - | TRBV7-6 | TGTGCCAGCAGCAAGTACCAAGAGACCCAGTACTTC | CASSKYQETQYF
TRBJ1-1 | - | - | TRBV7-3 | TGTGCCAGCAGCTCGAGAGGAGGGGCTATCACTGAAGCTTTCTTT | CASSSRGGAITEAFF
TRBJ1-5 | - | - | TRBV7-2 | TGTGCCAGCAGCTTAGCGGGTGGCAATCAGCCCCAGCATTTT | CASSLAGGNQPQHF
TRBJ2-1 | once | TRBD2 | TRBV4-1 | TGCGCCAGCAGCCGGACACTAGCGGGAGCCGACAATGAGCAGTTCTTC | CASSRTLAGADNEQFF
TRBJ1-1 | - | TRBD1 | TRBV11-2 | TGTGCCAGCAACGACAGGGGTAAGAATGAAGCTTTCTTT | CASNDRGKNEAFF
TRBJ1-1 | few | - | TRBV7-9 | TGTGCCAGCAGCTTAGAGGGGGCTGAAGCTTTCTTT | CASSLEGAEAFF
TRBJ2-1 | - | - | TRBV28 | TGTGCCAGCAGTTTACTCACGGGGACTAATGAGCAGTTCTTC | CASSLLTGTNEQFF
TRBJ2-7 | once | - | TRBV30 | TGTGCCTGGAGTGAGGGGGGTGATACCTACGAGCAGTACTTC | CAWSEGGDTYEQYF
TRBJ2-7 | - | TRBD1 | TRBV13 | TGTGCCAGCAGAGCGACAGGGTCCGAGCAGTACTTC | CASRATGSEQYF
TRBJ2-7 | once | - | TRBV6-6 | TGTGCCAGCAGCCGAGACTACGGGACCGACGAGCAGTACTTC | CASSRDYGTDEQYF
TRBJ1-1 | - | TRBD1 | TRBV18 | TGTGCCAGCTCACCGGGACAGTCTGGCAACACTGAAGCTTTCTTT | CASSPGQSGNTEAFF
TRBJ2-7 | - | TRBD2 | TRBV7-2 | TGTGCCAGCTCAAGCGGGAGGGGCTACGAGCAGTACTTC | CASSSGRGYEQYF
TRBJ1-1 | - | TRBD1 | TRBV28 | TGTGCCAGCAGTTTCCCTGGGACAGGGTCGGCTGAAGCTTTCTTT | CASSFPGTGSAEAFF
TRBJ1-2 | - | - | TRBV28 | TGTGCCAGCAGTTTAGCGGGGGGTGGCTACACCTTC | CASSLAGGGYTF
TRBJ2-7 | once | - | TRBV6-5 | TGTGCCAGCAGTTACGGGGGTTTCGAGCAGTACTTC | CASSYGGFEQYF
TRBJ1-4 | - | - | TRBV7-9 | TGTGCCAGCAGCGGGGCGACAGCGCCCCATGAAAAACTGTTTTTT | CASSGATAPHEKLFF
TRBJ1-1 | once | TRBD1 | TRBV19 | TGTGCCAGCCGCGACAGGGGGATTAACACTGAAGCTTTCTTT | CASRDRGINTEAFF
TRBJ2-3 | - | TRBD1 | TRBV14 | TGTGCCAGCAGCCCTTATCTGGGACAGGGTGTTTGGGGCACAGATACGCAGTATTTT | CASSPYLGQGVWGTDTQYF
TRBJ1-5 | - | - | TRBV6-4 | TGTGCCAGCAGAGACACAGGGAATTCCAATCAGCCCCAGCATTTT | CASRDTGNSNQPQHF
TRBJ2-7 | few | TRBD1 | TRBV7-8 | TGTGCCAGCAGCTTAGGACAGGGACGCGAGCAGTACTTC | CASSLGQGREQYF
TRBJ2-7 | - | - | TRBV6-6 | TGTGCCAGCAGTTCCCCGGAGGGGAAGGGAGAGGAGCAGTACTTC | CASSSPEGKGEEQYF
TRBJ2-7 | - | TRBD1 | TRBV6-5 | TGTGCCAGCAGTTTCGGACAGGGTGGCGAGCAGTACTTC | CASSFGQGGEQYF
TRBJ2-1 | - | - | TRBV5-8 | TGTGCCAGCAGCTTGAAGAAGTTGCAGTTCTTC | CASSLKKLQFF
TRBJ2-1 | - | - | TRBV6-6 | TGTGCCAGCAGTGCGGGACAGACGGTCCCCTACAATGAGCAGTTCTTC | CASSAGQTVPYNEQFF
TRBJ2-7 | - | - | TRBV28 | TGTGCCGCCTGCTCGGCCTACGAGCAGTACTTC | CAACSAYEQYF